These 32 T cell receptor beta chains were all obtained from the same sample, sequenced in a study of T-cell memory formation after mild COVID-19. One entry per CDR3 protein, called by TCRdb with MiXCR from the 5' RACE reads. In the table there are under 650,000 distinct CDR3 sequences, more than 15% of which are singletons. Sequences were obtained from PBMCs or a T cell subset sorted from them (not recorded which). The receptors here all came from an adult woman who had mild COVID-19 (a few samples of this study predate the infection). Cell type and time point are not known.

This clonotype was detected only a few times. J is TRBJ1-6 and V is TRBV4-1, with TRBD1 matching over 9 bases. Losses at the gene ends were 1 base for V and 8 bases for J; bases not matched to a gene: 9. Germline V gives CDR1 MGHRA, CDR2 YSYEKL. The CDR3 totals 17 residues. CDR3: CASSQVLADRGHSPLHF. In nucleotides, the CDR3 is TGCGCCAGCAGCCAAGTCTTGGCGGACAGGGGCCATTCACCCCTCCACTTT.

The chain uses TRBV6-6 and TRBJ1-1; no firm D call. Germline lookup yields CDR1 MNHNY and CDR2 SVGAGI (reference sequence). Deletions cut 4 bases from V and 1 base from J, with 13 bases between. This CDR3 comprises 15 residues. In DNA form, the CDR3 reads TGTGCCAGCAGTTCCCTACATCGGGGGAACACTGAAGCTTTCTTT. The encoded protein is CASSSLHRGNTEAFF.

Many counts were recorded for this clonotype. This chain uses TRBV29-1 with TRBJ2-7; 7 nucleotides line up with TRBD1. Per germline, CDR1 SQVTM and CDR2 ANQGSEA. CDR3 length equals 13 residues. V lost 6 bases, J lost 0 bases, and 5 bases stayed unmatched. CDR3 loop: CSVATGSSYEQYF. DNA of the CDR3: TGCAGCGTGGCGACAGGGAGCTCCTACGAGCAGTACTTC.

The chain links TRBV15 to TRBJ1-3; TRBD1 might be the D (6 bases). CDR1 and CDR2 (germline): LNHNV, YYDKDF (reference sequence). The CDR3 has 17 residues. Trimming pared 1 base from V and 0 bases from J, leaving 13 bases between. The CDR3 DNA follows: TGTGCCACCAGCAGAGCTCGACGGACAGTCTCTGGAAACACCATATATTTT. Translating it yields CATSRARRTVSGNTIYF.

There are a few counts of this clonotype. V gene TRBV2 combines with J gene TRBJ2-1; unclear D gene. V dropped 4 bases and J dropped 11 bases, with 12 bases sitting between them. CDR1 SNHLY and CDR2 FYNNEI come from the germline V gene. This CDR3 has 12 amino acids. The CDR3 here is CASSVSQNQQFF. The CDR3 DNA follows: TGTGCCAGCAGTGTTAGTCAGAACCAGCAGTTCTTC.

The chain combines TRBV5-1 with TRBJ1-2; D gene ambiguous. V was clipped by 4 bases and J by 1 base, with 14 bases between them. In germline, CDR1 is SGHRS, CDR2 YFSETQ. The CDR3 length is 15 residues. CDR3 in amino acids: CASSPGQVNNYGYTF. In DNA, the CDR3 is TGCGCCAGCAGCCCCGGCCAGGTTAATAACTATGGCTACACCTTC.

The chain employs TRBV3-1 and TRBJ2-7; D unclear. CDR1 and CDR2 from the germline V gene are LGHDT and YNNKEL (reference sequence). The CDR3 is made up of 15 amino acids. V was trimmed by 4 bases and J by 5 bases, leaving 18 bases between them. The CDR3 DNA reads as TGTGCCAGCAGCCCCTGGGATCTGGGCAACCACGAGCAGTACTTC. Translation gives CASSPWDLGNHEQYF.

V and J are TRBV15 and TRBJ1-2; D unresolved. V lost 0 bases and J 0 bases, leaving 8 bases between the germline ends. The CDR3 consists of 15 residues. Germline V CDR1 and CDR2: LNHNV, YYDKDF (reference sequence). The CDR3 is CATSRDPGSNYGYTF. In nucleotides, the CDR3 is TGTGCCACCAGCAGAGATCCGGGATCTAACTATGGCTACACCTTC.

This rearrangement joins TRBV7-9 to TRBJ2-3; 8 bases line up with TRBD2. This CDR3 spans 15 amino acids. Germline V gene lookup returns CDR1 SEHNR and CDR2 FQNEAQ (reference sequence). Trimming cost V 1 base and J 2 bases; bases outside gene matches: 2. The CDR3: CASSLEREITDTQYF. CDR3 nucleotide sequence: TGTGCCAGCAGCTTAGAGCGGGAGATCACAGATACGCAGTATTTT.

This clonotype was seen more than once but under ten times. This chain uses TRBV2 with TRBJ2-7; 11 nucleotides line up with TRBD2. The trim removed 7 bases at V and 0 bases at J, leaving 2 bases unmatched. Germline V gene lookup returns CDR1 SNHLY and CDR2 FYNNEI. This CDR3 region has 14 residues. CDR3 residues: CASTLAGGSYEQYF. DNA for the CDR3: TGTGCCAGCACCCTAGCGGGGGGCTCCTACGAGCAGTACTTC.

The chain has TRBV25-1 and TRBJ2-1, with D tentatively TRBD2 (6 bases). This CDR3 is 15 amino acids long. CDR1 is MGHDK, CDR2 SYGVNS, per germline. The V gene lost 3 bases and the J gene lost 3 bases, with 12 bases spanning the gap. The DNA for the CDR3 is TGTGCCAGCAGTGAGGGGGGAGCCCTCTACAATGAGCAGTTCTTC. It is translated as CASSEGGALYNEQFF.

The rearrangement joins TRBV5-5 to TRBJ2-7; D not resolved. With 5 bases removed from V and 1 base from J, the gap between germline ends came to 7 bases. The CDR3 spans 12 residues. Germline V gene data show CDR1 as SGHKS and CDR2 as YYEKEE (reference sequence). The CDR3 is CASRPWSYEQYF. The DNA of the CDR3 is TGTGCCAGCAGGCCTTGGTCCTACGAGCAGTACTTC. The full variable domain, in which reference TRBV5-5 and TRBJ2-7 provide the parts outside the CDR3, is DAGVTQSPTHLIKTRGQQVTLRCSPISGHKSVSWYQQVLGQGPQFIFQYYEKEERGRGNFPDRFSARQFPNYSSELNVNALLLGDSALYLCASRPWSYEQYFGPGTRLTVT.

The rearrangement links TRBV5-4 to TRBJ1-1; D might be TRBD1 (6 bases). The V end lost 0 bases, the J end lost 1 base, and 19 bases lay between the germline ends. This CDR3 is 18 amino acids long. Germline V gene sequence: CDR1 SGHNT, CDR2 YYREEE (reference sequence). As DNA, the CDR3 is TGTGCCAGCAGCTTGGTACCCCCGGGACATTCTCCGAACACTGAAGCTTTCTTT. This sequence encodes CASSLVPPGHSPNTEAFF.

This clonotype has only a few counts. This sequence joins TRBV10-3 and TRBJ2-2; D remains ambiguous. CDR3 size: 13 residues. The V gene lost 4 bases and the J gene lost 2 bases, with 5 bases spanning the gap. Per the germline V gene, CDR1 is ENHRY and CDR2 is SYGVKD. DNA for the CDR3: TGTGCCATCAGTGGGAGTAACACCGGGGAGCTGTTTTTT. It is translated as CAISGSNTGELFF.

V usage is TRBV27 and J usage is TRBJ1-1; D is ambiguous. The germline V and J ends were trimmed by 0 bases and 3 bases, with 14 bases remaining between them. The CDR3 covers 16 residues. Germline V lookup: CDR1 MNHEY, CDR2 SMNVEV (reference sequence). CDR3 coding DNA: TGTGCCAGCAGTTTATCCCGAGCGTTTTGGGACACTGAAGCTTTCTTT. Its translation is CASSLSRAFWDTEAFF.

The CDR3 DNA is TGTGCCTGGTCGTCTAGCAACCCCTACGAGCAGTACTTC. Amino acids: CAWSSSNPYEQYF. The chain couples TRBV30 to TRBJ2-7; tentative D call: TRBD2 (5 bases). The germline V and J ends were trimmed by 5 bases and 2 bases, with 13 bases remaining between them. In germline, CDR1 is GTSNPN, CDR2 SVGIG (reference sequence). This CDR3 is built from 13 residues.

V and J are TRBV7-3 and TRBJ2-2; 11 bases match TRBD2. The CDR3 is 20 amino acids. V trimming: 7 bases; J trimming: 3 bases; junction bases outside the gene matches: 19. The germline V gene has CDR1 SGHTA and CDR2 FQGTGA. The CDR3 sequence: CASTNQMWLAGGQHTGELFF. CDR3 DNA sequence: TGTGCCAGCACGAACCAAATGTGGCTAGCGGGGGGCCAACACACCGGGGAGCTGTTTTTT.

This clonotype was counted between two and nine times. The chain uses TRBV2 and TRBJ2-1, with 12 bases identical to TRBD2. From germline, CDR1 is SNHLY and CDR2 FYNNEI. The junction had 10 bases not matched to a gene; V was cut back by 8 bases and J by 5 bases. The CDR3 consists of 16 residues. The CDR3 nucleotides are TGTGCCAGCGGACGGATACTAGCGGGGGGCCACAATGAGCAGTTCTTC. Protein: CASGRILAGGHNEQFF.

The chain carries TRBV7-9 and TRBJ2-5, with 10 bases matching TRBD1. Unmatched junction bases numbered 6, after V lost 5 bases and J lost 6 bases. The CDR3 is made up of 14 amino acids. The germline CDR1 and CDR2 sequences are SEHNR and FQNEAQ (reference sequence). This chain's CDR3 is CASSPRQGAKTQYF. The CDR3 region has the DNA TGTGCCAGCAGCCCTCGACAGGGGGCTAAGACCCAGTACTTC.

The chain has TRBV20-1 and TRBJ1-1; 8 positions match TRBD1. CDR1 and CDR2 (germline): DFQATT, SNEGSKA (reference sequence). The V segment lost 1 base and the J segment 1 base; nucleotides outside the gene matches: 2. The CDR3 spans 14 residues. Here the CDR3 reads CSARAGTGNTEAFF. In nucleotides, the CDR3 is TGCAGTGCTAGAGCCGGGACAGGGAACACTGAAGCTTTCTTT.

This clonotype was seen only a few times. The chain has TRBV7-2 and TRBJ2-7, with D maybe TRBD1 (6 bases). CDR1 SGHTA and CDR2 FQGNSA come from the germline V gene. V lost 6 bases, J lost 0 bases, and 9 bases lay in between. The CDR3 has 13 amino acids. The CDR3 DNA reads TGTGCCAGCAGTCAGGGGCCCTCCTACGAGCAGTACTTC. Its translation: CASSQGPSYEQYF.

This clonotype has a handful of counts. The chain carries TRBV30 and TRBJ2-7, with 7 bases matching TRBD1. Germline CDR1 is GTSNPN and CDR2 is SVGIG (reference sequence). This CDR3 region has 14 residues. V lost 5 bases and J lost 0; bases outside the gene matches: 7. This CDR3 is CAWAPGQNSYEQYF. The CDR3 DNA sequence: TGTGCCTGGGCCCCGGGACAGAACTCCTACGAGCAGTACTTC.

This clonotype has only a few counts. The CDR3 here is CASSKGGVTYNEQFF. The CDR3 DNA follows: TGCGCCAGCAGCAAGGGGGGCGTAACCTACAATGAGCAGTTCTTC. The chain joins TRBV5-1 to TRBJ2-1; perhaps D is TRBD1 or TRBD2 (6 bases each). Germline-derived CDR1 and CDR2 are SGHRS and YFSETQ. Trimming took 4 bases from V and 2 from J, leaving 13 bases between them. The CDR3 contains 15 residues.

This clonotype was seen a handful of times. V usage is TRBV29-1 and J usage is TRBJ1-1; D is undetermined. The CDR3 runs 12 residues. Germline CDR1 and CDR2: SQVTM and ANQGSEA. V was shortened by 3 bases and J by 6 bases, with 11 bases between the two germline ends. The DNA for the CDR3 is TGCAGCGTTGAGTCGGGGTACCCTGAAGCTTTCTTT. Translating it yields CSVESGYPEAFF.

This clonotype was counted a few times. V is TRBV12-3 or TRBV12-4 and J is TRBJ2-5, with D possibly matching TRBD2 (6 bases). Deletions cut 5 bases from V and 5 bases from J, with 12 bases between. This CDR3 has 13 amino acids. The CDR3 region has the DNA TGTGCCAGCAGTCTCGGGACTCACGAGACCCAGTACTTC. Translated: CASSLGTHETQYF.

Only a few counts were recorded for this clonotype. The V gene is TRBV4-2, the J gene TRBJ2-3, with D unclear. This CDR3 comprises 16 residues. V lost 4 bases, J lost 2 bases, and 16 bases lay in between. CDR1 is LGHNA and CDR2 is YNFKEQ in the germline V gene. The CDR3 protein is CASSLLLAHDTDTQYF. CDR3 coding DNA: TGTGCCAGCAGCCTCCTCCTGGCGCACGACACAGATACGCAGTATTTT.

This clonotype was seen just once. The genes are TRBV19 and TRBJ1-1; D ambiguous. The CDR3 has 14 amino acids. V was pared by 3 bases and J by 1 base, with 9 bases between. CDR1 and CDR2 (germline): LNHDA, SQIVND (reference sequence). CDR3 region: CASSIPARNTEAFF. CDR3 DNA: TGTGCCAGTAGTATCCCTGCCAGGAACACTGAAGCTTTCTTT.

The V and J genes are TRBV10-3 and TRBJ1-1; tentative D call: TRBD1 (6 bases). The length of the CDR3 is 14 residues. Trimming took off 7 bases at V and 7 bases at J, with 19 bases between the two ends. The germline V gene encodes CDR1 ENHRY and CDR2 SYGVKD. The CDR3 DNA reads TGTGCCATCACCAGTCGAGGGGGATTGGATGAAGCTTTCTTT. Protein sequence: CAITSRGGLDEAFF.

This clonotype was seen more than once but under ten times. The chain is built from TRBV7-2 and TRBJ1-5; 7 bases match TRBD1. This CDR3 spans 14 amino acids. Trimming at V came to 6 bases and at J to 3 bases, leaving 5 bases not matched to a gene. CDR1 and CDR2 from the germline V gene are SGHTA and FQGNSA. CDR3 amino acids: CASRPDRVNQPQHF. As DNA, the CDR3 is TGTGCCAGCAGACCCGACAGGGTCAATCAGCCCCAGCATTTT.

This clonotype was picked up a small number of times. The CDR3 sequence: CATHTVEAFF. The DNA for the CDR3 is TGTGCCACCCACACTGTTGAAGCTTTCTTT. The rearrangement joins TRBV6-6 to TRBJ1-1; D unresolved. In germline, CDR1 is MNHNY, CDR2 SVGAGI (reference sequence). This CDR3 is 10 amino acids long. Trimming shortened V by 10 bases and J by 7 bases, and 10 bases separated the two germline ends.

The chain couples TRBV14 to TRBJ2-2, with D perhaps matching TRBD1 or TRBD2 (6 bases each). Germline-derived CDR1 and CDR2 are SGHDN and FVKESK. The V gene lost 4 bases and the J gene lost 6 bases, with 9 bases spanning the gap. The CDR3 consists of 13 residues. This CDR3 reads CASSPGAPGELFF. Here the CDR3 DNA reads TGTGCCAGCAGCCCGGGGGCCCCCGGGGAGCTGTTTTTT.

The chain joins TRBV20-1 to TRBJ2-2, with D possibly being TRBD2 (7 bases). Germline-derived CDR1 and CDR2 are DFQATT and SNEGSKA (reference sequence). CDR3 length: 15 residues. Deletions cut 3 bases from V and 4 bases from J, with 15 bases between. Here the CDR3 DNA reads TGCAGTGCTAGTGGAGGGGGGGTGAGCACCGGGGAGCTGTTTTTT. Its protein product is CSASGGGVSTGELFF.